Below, 23 T cell receptor beta chains from the same sample are listed, as sequenced in a study of T cell repertoires in cytomegalovirus infection. TCRdb redid the calling of the reads with MiXCR, one entry per CDR3 protein. There are over 450,000 distinct CDR3 sequences in the sample; around 11% occur only once, and roughly 10% lies in the top ten. The sequencing sample was made of PBMCs. These receptors all stem from a human donor in good health (CMV status not recorded). Some clones in this sample may be carry-over from other donors' samples.

This clonotype came up many times. The chain employs TRBV7-2 and TRBJ2-7, with D hard to call. Germline-derived CDR1 and CDR2 are SGHTA and FQGNSA. V lost 5 bases to trimming and J lost 1 base, with 6 bases between them. This CDR3 has 12 residues. The CDR3 spells CASSRQSYEQYF. The CDR3 DNA follows: TGTGCCAGCAGCCGCCAATCCTACGAGCAGTACTTC.

The chain uses TRBV7-9 and TRBJ1-2; D unresolved. Germline lookup yields CDR1 SEHNR and CDR2 FQNEAQ (reference sequence). The CDR3 extends over 12 amino acids. Trimming took 5 bases from V and 7 from J, leaving 11 bases between them. As DNA, the CDR3 is TGTGCCAGCAGCCCAGGAGAGTCTGGCTACACCTTC. Residues: CASSPGESGYTF.

This chain uses TRBV19 with TRBJ1-6; a weak D match, TRBD1 (6 bases). CDR1 LNHDA and CDR2 SQIVND come from the germline V gene (reference sequence). V was trimmed by 6 bases and J by 6 bases, leaving 12 bases between them. The CDR3 contains 14 residues. CDR3 in DNA: TGTGCCAGTAGGCGGGACACGAGTAATTCACCCCTCCACTTT. Encoded protein: CASRRDTSNSPLHF.

In its sample, this clonotype was seen a few times. The V call is TRBV27, the J call TRBJ1-5; 9 bases align to TRBD1. From germline, CDR1 is MNHEY and CDR2 SMNVEV (reference sequence). J lost 5 bases, V lost 4 bases, and 6 bases had no gene match. The CDR3 has 15 amino acids. The CDR3, as DNA: TGTGCCAGCAGTTCCGGGACAGGGTTCGATCAGCCCCAGCATTTT. Its protein is CASSSGTGFDQPQHF.

This clonotype was observed a few times. The CDR3 loop reads CASSNRQLNQPQHF. The DNA of the CDR3 is TGTGCCAGCAGTAACAGACAGCTCAATCAGCCCCAGCATTTT. The V gene is TRBV6-1, the J gene TRBJ1-5, with TRBD1 as a possible D gene (5 bases). CDR1 MNHNS and CDR2 SASEGT come from the germline V gene. The CDR3 has 14 residues. Trimming removed 5 bases from V and 3 bases from J, with 11 bases in between.

The CDR3, as DNA: TGTGCCAGCGCGGGACGTCGATACGAGCAGTACTTC. Its protein is CASAGRRYEQYF. The chain has TRBV28 and TRBJ2-7; TRBD2 is a possible D gene (6 bases). V shed 8 bases and J shed 4 bases, with 12 bases lying between them. The germline V gene encodes CDR1 MDHEN and CDR2 SYDVKM. The CDR3 consists of 12 residues.

In this sample, this clonotype turned up many times. The chain has TRBV12-3 or TRBV12-4 and TRBJ2-2; D is possibly TRBD1 (6 bases). The CDR3 contains 14 residues. Trimming took off 6 bases at V and 7 bases at J, with 15 bases between the two ends. CDR3 DNA: TGTGCCAGCAGCCCCGACAGGAAAGGCGGGGAGCTGTTTTTT. As protein: CASSPDRKGGELFF.

The CDR3: CASSRDGGGEETQYF. The CDR3 bases are TGTGCCAGCAGCCGGGACGGAGGGGGCGAAGAGACCCAGTACTTC. The V gene is TRBV2, the J gene TRBJ2-5; a weak D match, TRBD1 (7 bases). V shed 6 bases and J shed 3 bases, with 17 bases lying between them. The CDR3 runs 15 residues. Germline loops: CDR1 SNHLY, CDR2 FYNNEI.

The chain recombines TRBV3-1 with TRBJ1-5, with TRBD1 matching over 10 bases. This CDR3 is built from 17 residues. Germline V CDR1 and CDR2: LGHDT, YNNKEL (reference sequence). With 6 bases clipped from V and 1 base from J, the junction kept 9 bases outside the gene matches. DNA for the CDR3: TGTGCCAGCAGTCCTGGACAGGGGGTTGGAAGCAATCAGCCCCAGCATTTT. This sequence encodes CASSPGQGVGSNQPQHF. Combining the CDR3 with reference TRBV3-1 and TRBJ1-5 gives the whole variable domain DTAVSQTPKYLVTQMGNDKSIKCEQNLGHDTMYWYKQDSKKFLKIMFSYNNKELIINETVPNRFSPKSPDKAHLNLHINSLELGDSAVYFCASSPGQGVGSNQPQHFGDGTRLSIL.

This clonotype was detected a few times. The CDR3 protein is CSARFPGTLGVSEAFF. CDR3 in DNA: TGCAGTGCTAGGTTCCCAGGAACCCTCGGTGTCTCTGAAGCTTTCTTT. The rearrangement joins TRBV20-1 to TRBJ1-1; D gene uncertain. The CDR3 runs 16 residues. CDR1 is DFQATT, CDR2 SNEGSKA, per germline (reference sequence). Trimming took off 3 bases at V and 6 bases at J, with 23 bases between the two ends.

This clonotype has at least ten counts. One end of the junction does not line up with germline, which may come from a read error. The V gene is TRBV7-6, the J gene TRBJ1-4; D is unclear. The CDR3 contains 12 residues. The germline CDR1 and CDR2 sequences are SGHVS and FNYEAQ. The CDR3 loop reads CASSPRVGFVDF. CDR3 DNA: TGTGCCAGCAGCCCACGAGTGGGATTTGTAGATTTT.

This clonotype was found many times. This chain links TRBV7-2 with TRBJ2-1; TRBD1 matches at 9 bases. The CDR3 length is 15 residues. The junction had 2 bases not matched to a gene; V was cut back by 4 bases and J by 1 base. Germline V CDR1 and CDR2: SGHTA, FQGNSA. The chain's CDR3 is CASSSGTGSYNEQFF. The CDR3 coding sequence is TGTGCCAGCAGCTCCGGGACAGGGTCCTACAATGAGCAGTTCTTC.

This clonotype appeared a few times. The rearrangement uses TRBV6-6 and TRBJ2-7; 8 bases are shared with TRBD2. Germline lookup yields CDR1 MNHNY and CDR2 SVGAGI (reference sequence). J was trimmed by 2 bases and V by 0 bases; bases with no gene match: 6. This CDR3 has 16 residues. The CDR3 bases are TGTGCCAGCAGTTACTCGAAACTAGCGGATACCTACGAGCAGTACTTC. Translated: CASSYSKLADTYEQYF.

This clonotype was picked up one time. Just one base apart from a much larger clone, this may be a read error. V is TRBV30 and J is TRBJ2-7, with 7 bases identical to TRBD1. The CDR3 loop spans 13 amino acids. The J segment lost 3 bases and the V segment lost 5 bases, leaving 7 bases of the junction unmatched. The germline CDR1 and CDR2 sequences are GTSNPN and SVGIG (reference sequence). The CDR3 reads CAWGAGGYYEQYF. DNA of the CDR3: TGTGCCTGGGGGGCAGGGGGATACTACGAGCAGTACTTC.

This sequence joins TRBV29-1 and TRBJ2-5; D is uncertain. V lost 0 bases to trimming and J lost 0 bases, with 8 bases between them. Germline CDR1 reads SQVTM; CDR2 reads ANQGSEA. The CDR3 has 14 residues. CDR3 DNA: TGCAGCGTTGAAGATCGGCTCTACCAAGAGACCCAGTACTTC. This encodes CSVEDRLYQETQYF.

This clonotype was seen at least ten times. This chain connects TRBV6-4 to TRBJ2-2; D is possibly TRBD1 (5 bases). V lost 7 bases and J 5 bases, leaving 8 bases between the germline ends. Germline V gene lookup returns CDR1 MRHNA and CDR2 SNTAGT. This CDR3 spans 12 amino acids. CDR3 amino acids: CASKKGTGELFF. As DNA, the CDR3 is TGTGCCAGCAAGAAGGGGACCGGGGAGCTGTTTTTT.

This chain links TRBV15 with TRBJ2-1; 7 bases line up with TRBD2. Germline CDR1 and CDR2: LNHNV and YYDKDF (reference sequence). The CDR3 has 16 amino acids. With V trimmed by 1 base and J by 6 bases, 9 bases remained unmatched. This CDR3 reads CATSRGPGGSGNEQFF. In nucleotides, the CDR3 is TGTGCCACCAGCAGAGGCCCGGGGGGAAGTGGCAATGAGCAGTTCTTC. Full variable domain (missing parts from reference TRBV15 and TRBJ2-1): DAMVIQNPRYQVTQFGKPVTLSCSQTLNHNVMYWYQQKSSQAPKLLFHYYDKDFNNEADTPDNFQSRRPNTSFCFLDIRSPGLGDTAMYLCATSRGPGGSGNEQFFGPGTRLTVL.

The gene calls are TRBV2 and TRBJ2-3, with D perhaps TRBD2 (6 bases). This CDR3 comprises 14 residues. Trimming cost V 11 bases and J 0 bases, with 15 bases left between them. Germline V gene sequence: CDR1 SNHLY, CDR2 FYNNEI. CDR3 in DNA: TGTGCCGCCGAAGGGGACTCTAGCACAGATACGCAGTATTTT. Amino acid sequence: CAAEGDSSTDTQYF.

The table lists this clonotype with a few counts. The V gene is TRBV5-4, the J gene TRBJ2-3; D might be TRBD2 (5 bases). Per the germline V gene, CDR1 is SGHNT and CDR2 is YYREEE (reference sequence). This CDR3 has 16 residues. V lost 4 bases, J lost 1 base, and 16 bases lay in between. CDR3 nucleotide sequence: TGTGCCAGCAGCCGCTCCGGAGGACTCGGCACAGATACGCAGTATTTT. This sequence encodes CASSRSGGLGTDTQYF.

This clonotype was counted ten times or more. The chain combines TRBV19 with TRBJ2-1; 8 nucleotides agree with TRBD2. J lost 3 bases, V lost 10 bases, and 2 bases had no gene match. Germline CDR1 is LNHDA and CDR2 is SQIVND (reference sequence). CDR3 length: 12 amino acids. CDR3 nucleotides: TGTGCCACCCGGGAGGGCTACAATGAGCAGTTCTTC. Its protein is CATREGYNEQFF.

The rearrangement uses TRBV19 and TRBJ2-7; 8 bases are shared with TRBD2. This CDR3 is built from 16 residues. J lost 4 bases, V lost 5 bases, and 13 bases had no gene match. Germline values: CDR1 LNHDA, CDR2 SQIVND (reference sequence). The CDR3 DNA follows: TGTGCCAGTAGTCCGGCGGGGGGCCTAGGTGTTTACGAGCAGTACTTC. Residues: CASSPAGGLGVYEQYF.

This clonotype occurred many times. The gene calls are TRBV20-1 and TRBJ2-1, with 14 positions matching TRBD2. V was clipped by 3 bases and J by 8 bases; unmatched bases: 3. Germline V CDR1 and CDR2: DFQATT, SNEGSKA (reference sequence). This CDR3 region has 14 residues. The CDR3 is CSARGTSGSDEQFF. CDR3 nucleotide sequence: TGCAGTGCTAGGGGGACTAGCGGGAGCGATGAGCAGTTCTTC.

This clonotype turned up a few times. The chain recombines TRBV3-1 with TRBJ2-1; D unresolved. This CDR3 comprises 13 residues. V lost 0 bases and J 3 bases, leaving 3 bases between the germline ends. Germline V gene lookup returns CDR1 LGHDT and CDR2 YNNKEL (reference sequence). The CDR3 loop reads CASSQDVYNEQFF. The CDR3 nucleotides read TGTGCCAGCAGCCAAGATGTCTACAATGAGCAGTTCTTC.